Below, 18 T cell receptor beta chains from the same sample are listed, as sequenced in a study of T cell repertoires in cytomegalovirus infection. TCRdb redid the calling of the reads with MiXCR, one entry per CDR3 protein. The table shows about 900,000 distinct CDR3 sequences, with approximately 33% occurring only once. The antigens these receptors bind are not known. Specimen: cultured CD8+ T cells from PBMCs, collected from culture after CMV antigen stimulation. Receptors originate from a human donor in good health (CMV status not recorded). Some clones in this sample may be carry-over from other donors' samples.

V and J are TRBV2 and TRBJ2-3, with D possibly matching TRBD2 (6 bases). The germline V and J ends were trimmed by 4 bases and 5 bases, with 16 bases remaining between them. Germline CDR1 and CDR2: SNHLY and FYNNEI. The CDR3 consists of 15 residues. The CDR3 is CASSGRRGYRDTQYF. The CDR3 coding sequence is TGTGCCAGCAGTGGTCGGAGGGGCTATCGAGATACGCAGTATTTT. The full variable domain, rest sourced from reference TRBV2 and TRBJ2-3, is EPEVTQTPSHQVTQMGQEVILRCVPISNHLYFYWYRQILGQKVEFLVSFYNNEISEKSEIFDDQFSVERPDGSNFTLKIRSTKLEDSAMYFCASSGRRGYRDTQYFGPGTRLTVL.

The J gene is TRBJ1-1, the V gene TRBV6-6, with 8 nucleotides matching TRBD1. The CDR3 spans 19 residues. J was trimmed by 1 base and V by 4 bases; bases with no gene match: 17. Germline CDR1 is MNHNY and CDR2 is SVGAGI (reference sequence). The DNA of the CDR3 is TGTGCCAGCAGTTTCCAATCCCAGTTACGGACAGGGCGGAACACTGAAGCTTTCTTT. It specifies CASSFQSQLRTGRNTEAFF.

This clonotype has just a few counts. The chain employs TRBV6-6 and TRBJ1-1, with TRBD1 matching over 9 bases. Germline trimming cut 2 bases from V and 2 bases from J; bases unmatched to any gene: 6. Germline CDR1 reads MNHNY; CDR2 reads SVGAGI (reference sequence). The CDR3 has 16 residues. The CDR3 nucleotides are TGTGCCAGCAGTTACCCCAAAACAGGGGGCAACACTGAAGCTTTCTTT. Its translation: CASSYPKTGGNTEAFF.

The J gene is TRBJ2-7, the V gene TRBV27, with 11 bases that match TRBD1. There are 12 residues in the CDR3. Germline loops: CDR1 MNHEY, CDR2 SMNVEV (reference sequence). V lost 8 bases, J lost 7 bases, and 4 bases stayed unmatched. The CDR3 DNA follows: TGTGCCAGCCGGACAGGGGGCAGGGAGCAGTACGTC. It specifies CASRTGGREQYV.

The chain carries TRBV7-2 and TRBJ1-2, with D tentatively TRBD1 (5 bases). The CDR3 runs to 14 residues. Trimming took 1 base from V and 7 from J, leaving 13 bases between them. Germline assignment: CDR1 SGHTA and CDR2 FQGNSA. In DNA, the CDR3 is TGTGCCAGCAGCTTAGAGAGAGGGGCGTCTGGCTACACCTTC. Translated, it gives CASSLERGASGYTF.

This chain uses TRBV9 with TRBJ2-1; D is uncertain. Trimming removed 4 bases at V and 5 bases at J, with 13 bases between. CDR3 length: 14 amino acids. The germline CDR1 and CDR2 sequences are SGDLS and YYNGEE. The CDR3 nucleotides read TGTGCCAGCAGCCCAGAACATGGGGACAATGAGCAGTTCTTC. This codes for CASSPEHGDNEQFF.

The chain links TRBV5-5 to TRBJ2-3; D is ambiguous. Trimming cost V 0 bases and J 1 base, with 9 bases left between them. The CDR3 has 15 amino acids. Per germline, CDR1 SGHKS and CDR2 YYEKEE (reference sequence). The CDR3 protein is CASSLVPSGTDTQYF. DNA of the CDR3: TGTGCCAGCAGCTTGGTACCCAGCGGCACAGATACGCAGTATTTT.

The chain joins TRBV6-5 to TRBJ1-6; unclear D gene. Per germline, CDR1 MNHEY and CDR2 SVGAGI. Between the trimmed V and J ends, which lost 2 bases and 2 bases, there was a span of 10 bases. This CDR3 contains 16 residues. The CDR3 bases are TGTGCCAGCAGTTACGGGCGCTCTACCTATAATTCACCCCTCCACTTT. It yields the protein CASSYGRSTYNSPLHF.

The genes are TRBV4-1 and TRBJ1-5; D is ambiguous. This CDR3 has 14 residues. Trimming took off 9 bases at V and 4 bases at J, with 16 bases between the two ends. Germline V gene lookup returns CDR1 MGHRA and CDR2 YSYEKL. This chain's CDR3 is CASSGEASNQPQHF. DNA for the CDR3: TGCGCCAGTTCCGGGGAGGCCTCTAATCAGCCCCAGCATTTT.

This clonotype occurred a few times. This chain uses TRBV28 with TRBJ2-2; a possible D gene is TRBD2 (6 bases). This CDR3 has 15 amino acids. Germline assignment: CDR1 MDHEN and CDR2 SYDVKM. V was clipped by 1 base and J by 9 bases, with 15 bases between them. The CDR3 DNA is TGTGCCAGCAGTTTATTTCGGGGAGGCTCATGGGAGCTGTTTTTT. Residues: CASSLFRGGSWELFF.

The chain links TRBV19 to TRBJ1-1; no firm D call. V lost 3 bases, J lost 1 base, and 6 bases lay in between. This CDR3 comprises 13 residues. Germline loops: CDR1 LNHDA, CDR2 SQIVND (reference sequence). The CDR3, as DNA: TGTGCCAGTAGTATGGTGCGGAACACTGAAGCTTTCTTT. It is translated as CASSMVRNTEAFF.

This clonotype was counted at least ten times. The rearrangement links TRBV7-2 to TRBJ2-4; unclear D gene. CDR1 is SGHTA and CDR2 is FQGNSA in the germline V gene. Deletions cut 4 bases from V and 4 bases from J, with 5 bases between. The CDR3 runs to 12 residues. As DNA, the CDR3 is TGTGCCAGCAGCTCAGCTAAAAACATTCAGTACTTC. This codes for CASSSAKNIQYF.

The CDR3: CASSLIARYEQYV. The CDR3 nucleotides are TGTGCCAGCAGCTTAATCGCGCGCTACGAGCAGTACGTC. The genes are TRBV11-2 and TRBJ2-7; D is unresolved. The germline V gene encodes CDR1 SGHAT and CDR2 FQNNGV. V shed 2 bases and J shed 3 bases, with 8 bases lying between them. This CDR3 has 13 residues.

The chain uses TRBV2 and TRBJ2-3; 11 bases line up with TRBD2. V dropped 3 bases and J dropped 6; count of bases not matched to a gene: 8. Germline CDR1 is SNHLY and CDR2 is FYNNEI. This CDR3 comprises 16 residues. The CDR3 spells CASSEVSGGASDTQYF. The CDR3 nucleotides are TGTGCCAGCAGTGAGGTTAGCGGGGGGGCCAGTGATACGCAGTATTTT. Full variable domain (remainder filled in from reference TRBV2 and TRBJ2-3): EPEVTQTPSHQVTQMGQEVILRCVPISNHLYFYWYRQILGQKVEFLVSFYNNEISEKSEIFDDQFSVERPDGSNFTLKIRSTKLEDSAMYFCASSEVSGGASDTQYFGPGTRLTVL.

This clonotype appeared a few times. This chain connects TRBV27 to TRBJ2-1; D remains ambiguous. The CDR3 totals 13 residues. Per the germline V gene, CDR1 is MNHEY and CDR2 is SMNVEV (reference sequence). V was pared by 2 bases and J by 6 bases, with 8 bases between. CDR3 in DNA: TGTGCCAGCAGTTTAAGGGTATTCAATGAGCAGTTCTTC. This gives the protein CASSLRVFNEQFF.

The chain links TRBV6-1 to TRBJ2-3; 13 bases map to TRBD2. This CDR3 is built from 17 residues. The germline gives CDR1 MNHNS, CDR2 SASEGT. Trimming cost V 6 bases and J 3 bases; bases outside gene matches: 9. The CDR3 spells CASSLPGLAGRTDTQYF. The CDR3 nucleotides read TGTGCCAGCAGCCTACCGGGACTAGCGGGGCGGACAGATACGCAGTATTTT.

As concerns this clonotype: A much larger clone differs by one base, so this may be a read error. The chain combines TRBV5-1 with TRBJ2-5; TRBD2 might be the D (6 bases). CDR1 SGHRS and CDR2 YFSETQ come from the germline V gene. The length of the CDR3 is 13 residues. CDR3 amino acids: CGTRRNLAETQYF. The CDR3 nucleotides are TGCGGCACTCGTCGGAACCTAGCGGAGACCCAGTACTTC.

This clonotype showed up many times. The rearrangement links TRBV7-3 to TRBJ2-1; 12 positions match TRBD2. This CDR3 spans 16 amino acids. Germline CDR1 is SGHTA and CDR2 is FQGTGA. The junction had 3 bases not matched to a gene; V was cut back by 1 base and J by 5 bases. The CDR3 DNA reads as TGTGCCAGCAGCTTAAGACTAGCGGGGGAAAACAATGAGCAGTTCTTC. Its protein product is CASSLRLAGENNEQFF.